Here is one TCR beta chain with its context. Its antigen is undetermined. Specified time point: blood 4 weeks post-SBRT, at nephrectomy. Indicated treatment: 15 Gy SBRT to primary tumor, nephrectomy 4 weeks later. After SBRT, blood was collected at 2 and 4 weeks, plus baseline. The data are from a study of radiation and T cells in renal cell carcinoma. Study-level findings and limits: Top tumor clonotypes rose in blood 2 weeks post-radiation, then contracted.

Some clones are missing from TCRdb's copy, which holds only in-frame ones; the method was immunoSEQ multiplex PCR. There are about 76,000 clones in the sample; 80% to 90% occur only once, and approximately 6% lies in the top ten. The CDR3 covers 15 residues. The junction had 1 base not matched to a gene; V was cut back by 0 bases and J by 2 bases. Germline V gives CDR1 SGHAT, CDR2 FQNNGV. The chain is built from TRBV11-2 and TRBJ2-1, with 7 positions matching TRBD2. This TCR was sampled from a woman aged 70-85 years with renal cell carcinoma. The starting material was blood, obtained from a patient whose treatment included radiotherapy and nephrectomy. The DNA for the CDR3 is TGTGCCAGCAGCTTAGACGGGGGGACCTACAATGAGCAGTTCTTC. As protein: CASSLDGGTYNEQFF.